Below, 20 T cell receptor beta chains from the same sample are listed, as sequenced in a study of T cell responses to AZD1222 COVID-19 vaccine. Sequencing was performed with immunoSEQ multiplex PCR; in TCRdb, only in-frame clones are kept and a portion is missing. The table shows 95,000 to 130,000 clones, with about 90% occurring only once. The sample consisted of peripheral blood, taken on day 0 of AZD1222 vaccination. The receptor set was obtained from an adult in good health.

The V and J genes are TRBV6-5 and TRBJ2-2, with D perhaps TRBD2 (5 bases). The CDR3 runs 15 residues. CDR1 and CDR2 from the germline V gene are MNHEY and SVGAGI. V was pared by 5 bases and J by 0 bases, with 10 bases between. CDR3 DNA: TGTGCCAGCAGTCAGGACTTGACGAACACCGGGGAGCTGTTTTTT. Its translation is CASSQDLTNTGELFF.

The CDR3 region is CAIKFDSFAGNTIYF. The CDR3 DNA follows: TGTGCCATCAAGTTTGATTCCTTCGCTGGAAACACCATATATTTT. The chain recombines TRBV10-3 with TRBJ1-3; D is uncertain. The germline V and J ends were trimmed by 7 bases and 2 bases, with 15 bases remaining between them. Germline CDR1 ENHRY, CDR2 SYGVKD. The CDR3 is made up of 15 amino acids.

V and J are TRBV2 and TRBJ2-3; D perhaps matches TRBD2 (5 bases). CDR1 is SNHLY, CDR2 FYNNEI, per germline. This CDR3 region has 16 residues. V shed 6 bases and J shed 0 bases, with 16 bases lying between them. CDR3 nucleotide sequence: TGTGCCAGCAGCGAAAGGAGGTCCGTCAGCACAGATACGCAGTATTTT. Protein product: CASSERRSVSTDTQYF.

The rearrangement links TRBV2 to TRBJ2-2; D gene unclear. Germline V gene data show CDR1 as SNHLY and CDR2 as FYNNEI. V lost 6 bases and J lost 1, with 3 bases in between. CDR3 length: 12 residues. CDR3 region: CASRKNTGELFF. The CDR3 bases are TGTGCCAGCAGAAAGAACACCGGGGAGCTGTTTTTT.

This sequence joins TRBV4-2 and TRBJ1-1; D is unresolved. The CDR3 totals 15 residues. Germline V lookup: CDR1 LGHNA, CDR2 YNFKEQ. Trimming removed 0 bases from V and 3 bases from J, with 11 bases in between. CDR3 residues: CASSQESAQHTEAFF. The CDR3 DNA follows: TGTGCCAGCAGCCAAGAGTCCGCCCAACACACTGAAGCTTTCTTT.

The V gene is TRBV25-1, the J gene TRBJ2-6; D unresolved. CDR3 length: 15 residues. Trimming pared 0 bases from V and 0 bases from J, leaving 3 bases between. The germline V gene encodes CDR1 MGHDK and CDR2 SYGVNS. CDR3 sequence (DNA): TGTGCCAGCAGTGAATACAGCTCTGGGGCCAACGTCCTGACTTTC. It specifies CASSEYSSGANVLTF.

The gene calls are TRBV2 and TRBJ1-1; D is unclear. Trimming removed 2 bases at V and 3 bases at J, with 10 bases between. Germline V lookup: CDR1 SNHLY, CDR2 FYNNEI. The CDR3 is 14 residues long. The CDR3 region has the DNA TGTGCCAGCAGTGAACGACCGGGCCACACTGAAGCTTTCTTT. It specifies CASSERPGHTEAFF.

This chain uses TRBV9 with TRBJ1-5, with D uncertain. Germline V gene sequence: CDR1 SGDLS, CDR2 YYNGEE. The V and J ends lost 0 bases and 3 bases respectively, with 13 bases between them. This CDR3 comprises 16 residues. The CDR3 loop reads CASSVVRTQYNQPQHF. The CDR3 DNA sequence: TGTGCCAGCAGCGTAGTACGGACTCAGTACAATCAGCCCCAGCATTTT.

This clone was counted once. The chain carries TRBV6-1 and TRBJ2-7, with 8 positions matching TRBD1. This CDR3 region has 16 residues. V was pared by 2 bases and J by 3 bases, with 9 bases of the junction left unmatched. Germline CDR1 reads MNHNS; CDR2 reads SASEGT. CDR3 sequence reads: CASSERGRGRLYEQYF. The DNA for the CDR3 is TGTGCCAGCAGTGAAAGGGGCAGGGGGCGTCTCTACGAGCAGTACTTC.

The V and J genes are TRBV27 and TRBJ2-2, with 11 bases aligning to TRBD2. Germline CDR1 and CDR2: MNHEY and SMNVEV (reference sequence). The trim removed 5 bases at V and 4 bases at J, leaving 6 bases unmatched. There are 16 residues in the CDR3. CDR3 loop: CASSPLAGGVTGELFF. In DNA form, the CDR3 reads TGTGCCAGCAGTCCCCTAGCGGGAGGTGTCACCGGGGAGCTGTTTTTT.

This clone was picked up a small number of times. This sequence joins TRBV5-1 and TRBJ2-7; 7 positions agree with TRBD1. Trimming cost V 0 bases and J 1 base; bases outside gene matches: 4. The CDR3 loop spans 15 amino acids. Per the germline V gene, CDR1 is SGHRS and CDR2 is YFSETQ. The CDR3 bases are TGCGCCAGCAGCTTGGAAATGGGACAGTCCTACGAGCAGTACTTC. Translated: CASSLEMGQSYEQYF.

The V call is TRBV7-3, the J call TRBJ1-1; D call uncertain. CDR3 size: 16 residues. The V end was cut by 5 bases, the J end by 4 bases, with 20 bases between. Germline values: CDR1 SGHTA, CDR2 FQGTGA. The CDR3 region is CASSRDERPGATEAFF. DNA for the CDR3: TGTGCCAGCAGCCGGGATGAGCGGCCAGGCGCCACTGAAGCTTTCTTT.

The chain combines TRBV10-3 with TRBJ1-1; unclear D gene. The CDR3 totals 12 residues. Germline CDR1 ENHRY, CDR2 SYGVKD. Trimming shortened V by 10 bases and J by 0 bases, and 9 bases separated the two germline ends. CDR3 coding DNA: TGTGCCAGCGGTAGTATGAACACTGAAGCTTTCTTT. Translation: CASGSMNTEAFF.

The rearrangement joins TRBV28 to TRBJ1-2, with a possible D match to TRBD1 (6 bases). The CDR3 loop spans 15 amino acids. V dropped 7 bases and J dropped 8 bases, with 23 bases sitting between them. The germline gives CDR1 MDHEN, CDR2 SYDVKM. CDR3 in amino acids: CASTFSGAGDGGYTF. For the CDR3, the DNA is TGTGCCAGCACCTTTTCGGGGGCAGGGGATGGAGGCTACACCTTC.

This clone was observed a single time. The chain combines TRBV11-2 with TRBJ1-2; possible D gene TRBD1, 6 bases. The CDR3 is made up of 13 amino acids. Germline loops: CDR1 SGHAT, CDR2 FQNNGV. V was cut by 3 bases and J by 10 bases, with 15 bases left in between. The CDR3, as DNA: TGTGCCAGCAGCTTCTCTACAGGGTTAAACTACACCTTC. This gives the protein CASSFSTGLNYTF.

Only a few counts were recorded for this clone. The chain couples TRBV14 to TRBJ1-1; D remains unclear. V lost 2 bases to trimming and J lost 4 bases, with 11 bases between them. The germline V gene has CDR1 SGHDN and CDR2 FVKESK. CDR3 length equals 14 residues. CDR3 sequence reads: CASSQTIETTEAFF. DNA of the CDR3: TGTGCCAGCAGCCAAACGATTGAGACCACTGAAGCTTTCTTT. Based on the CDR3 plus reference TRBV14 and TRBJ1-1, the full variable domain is EAGVTQFPSHSVIEKGQTVTLRCDPISGHDNLYWYRRVMGKEIKFLLHFVKESKQDESGMPNNRFLAERTGGTYSTLKVQPAELEDSGVYFCASSQTIETTEAFFGQGTRLTVV.

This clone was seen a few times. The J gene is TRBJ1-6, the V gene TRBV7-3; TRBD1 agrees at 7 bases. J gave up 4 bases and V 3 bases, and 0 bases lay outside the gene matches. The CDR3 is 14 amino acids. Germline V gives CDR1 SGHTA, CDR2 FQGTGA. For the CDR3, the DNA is TGTGCCAGCAGCTTGACAGGGTATAATTCACCCCTCCACTTT. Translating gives CASSLTGYNSPLHF.

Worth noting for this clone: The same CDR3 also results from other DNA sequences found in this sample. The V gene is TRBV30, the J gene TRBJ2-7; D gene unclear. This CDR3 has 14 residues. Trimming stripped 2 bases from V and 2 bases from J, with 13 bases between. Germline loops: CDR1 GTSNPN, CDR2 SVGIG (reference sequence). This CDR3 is CAWSLGYVPYEQYF. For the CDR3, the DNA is TGTGCCTGGAGTTTAGGGTATGTCCCCTACGAGCAGTACTTC.

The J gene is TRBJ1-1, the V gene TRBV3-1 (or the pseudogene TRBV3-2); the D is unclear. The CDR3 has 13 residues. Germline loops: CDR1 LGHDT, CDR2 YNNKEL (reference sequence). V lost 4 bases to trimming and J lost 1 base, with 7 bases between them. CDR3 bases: TGTGCCAGCAGCCCAGAAGGGAACACTGAAGCTTTCTTT. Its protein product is CASSPEGNTEAFF.

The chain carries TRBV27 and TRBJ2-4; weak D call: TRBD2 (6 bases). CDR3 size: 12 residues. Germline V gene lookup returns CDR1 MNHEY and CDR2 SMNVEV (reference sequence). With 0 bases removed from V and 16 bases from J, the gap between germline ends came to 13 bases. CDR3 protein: CASSLSRDWGYF. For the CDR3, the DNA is TGTGCCAGCAGTTTATCCCGGGACTGGGGTTACTTC.